Presented here are 5 T cell receptor beta chains from one specimen sequenced in a study of neurological immune-mediated disorders (dated by TCRdb to between 2017 and 2020). Library preparation employed 5' RACE. TCRdb shows the sequencer as Illumina HiSeq 2500. The raw public reads went through TCRdb reprocessing: fastp at Q25, MiXCR clone calling, in-frame beta chains kept. Identical CDR3 protein sequences are pooled into one entry, listed with their most common genes and DNA. A total of more than 15,000 distinct CDR3 sequences appear in this sample, 13% to 15% of them only once. The ten largest clones take up about 7.2% of the sample. The sequenced sample consisted of CD4+ T cells from blood. These receptor sequences come from a woman in her fifties or sixties with HTLV-1-associated myelopathy (HAM/TSP).

This clonotype is medium-sized within its sample. The chain couples TRBV18 to TRBJ1-1; D is unresolved. The germline V gene encodes CDR1 KGHSH and CDR2 LQKENI. Trimming removed 6 bases from V and 0 bases from J, with 8 bases in between. The CDR3 length is 13 residues. This chain's CDR3 is CASSSSLNTEAFF. The CDR3 DNA is TGTGCCAGCTCTAGTTCTTTGAACACTGAAGCTTTCTTT.

The table lists this clonotype with many counts. The J gene is TRBJ2-7, the V gene TRBV7-2; D gene ambiguous. The V gene's germline CDR1 is SGHTA and CDR2 FQGNSA. V gave up 4 bases and J gave up 0 bases, with 13 bases separating them. CDR3 size: 15 residues. This chain's CDR3 is CASSSDGLFSYEQYF. CDR3 coding DNA: TGTGCCAGCAGCTCCGACGGGCTTTTCTCCTACGAGCAGTACTTC. Complete variable domain (other parts from reference TRBV7-2 and TRBJ2-7): GAGVSQSPSNKVTEKGKDVELRCDPISGHTALYWYRQSLGQGLEFLIYFQGNSAPDKSGLPSDRFSAERTGGSVSTLTIQRTQQEDSAVYLCASSSDGLFSYEQYFGPGTRLTVT.

This clonotype has ten or more counts. V and J are TRBV5-1 and TRBJ1-1; the match to TRBD1 covers 8 bases. The germline V gene has CDR1 SGHRS and CDR2 YFSETQ. The CDR3 loop spans 16 amino acids. V shed 4 bases and J 1 base; nucleotides not matched to a gene: 9. This CDR3 is CASSPGTGETNTEAFF. DNA for the CDR3: TGCGCCAGCAGCCCCGGGACAGGAGAAACGAACACTGAAGCTTTCTTT.

This clonotype was observed many times. The chain couples TRBV6-6 to TRBJ2-3, with 13 bases identical to TRBD2. Germline-derived CDR1 and CDR2 are MNHNY and SVGAGI (reference sequence). J was trimmed by 0 bases and V by 5 bases; bases with no gene match: 5. This CDR3 spans 17 amino acids. CDR3 loop: CASSVGTSGTSTDTQYF. The CDR3, as DNA: TGTGCCAGCAGTGTTGGGACTAGCGGGACTAGCACAGATACGCAGTATTTT.

The sample holds a few counts of this clonotype. V is TRBV4-1 and J is TRBJ2-1; 8 bases are shared with TRBD2. This CDR3 contains 16 residues. CDR1 is MGHRA, CDR2 YSYEKL, per germline. J was trimmed by 5 bases and V by 2 bases; bases with no gene match: 8. The DNA of the CDR3 is TGCGCCAGCAGCCAAAAATCTACTAGCGGTCACAATGAGCAGTTCTTC. Translation: CASSQKSTSGHNEQFF.